This T cell receptor beta chain came from a study of T-cell reconstitution after alpha-beta-depleted transplantation in children. With respect to this clonotype: The target antigen is unknown.

Findings of the study overall: For some patients, TCRbeta diversity was high at day 60 because of recipient T cells and thymic progenitors that survived. Expanded clones from the graft, numbering several hundred, reportedly supplied alpha-beta T cells about two months after transplant. T-cell counts and diversity were attributed mostly to newly produced T cells one year after transplant.

The CDR3 extends over 13 amino acids. The germline V gene encodes CDR1 DFQATT and CDR2 SNEGSKA (reference sequence). Molecular barcoding with unique molecular identifiers was used for the TCRbeta library. One entry per CDR3 protein, called by TCRdb with MiXCR from the PCR reads. The table shows fewer than 700,000 distinct CDR3 sequences, with 10% to 15% occurring only once. The sequencing used PBMCs, mostly from graft donor cells, collected 360 days after TCRalphabeta/CD19-depleted stem cell transplant. The source of this sequence is a male patient younger than 18 who had a stem cell transplant for acute myeloid leukemia, so the T cells may come from the graft donor. V is TRBV20-1 and J is TRBJ2-3; no definite D call. CDR3 in DNA: TGCGGACCCACGGCGGCCAACACAGATACGCAGTATTTT. Amino acids: CGPTAANTDTQYF.